This record looks at one T cell receptor (beta chain) sequence and its context. TCRdb's table, derived via immunoSEQ multiplex PCR, lists solely in-frame clones and lacks some. This sample yields some 70,000 clones, of which nearly 85% are seen a single time; 15% to 19% belongs to the top ten. This record comes from a study of control samples from healthy donors and cancer patients. The CDR3 totals 13 residues. In germline, CDR1 is SNHLY, CDR2 FYNNEI. Trimming shortened V by 4 bases and J by 5 bases, and 9 bases separated the two germline ends. Sequences were obtained from blood. This sequence was found in a man aged 55 to 70 in good health. V usage is TRBV2 and J usage is TRBJ1-5; D ambiguous. Here the CDR3 DNA reads TGTGCCAGCAGTGGAGGGTCCCATCAGCCCCAGCATTTT. It specifies CASSGGSHQPQHF.